A selection of T cell receptor beta chains follows, all from one sample in a study of blood T cell repertoires in COVID-19. The data were produced by immunoSEQ multiplex PCR, yet TCRdb's version contains in-frame clones alone and is incomplete. Counted here are around 63,000 clones, around 79% occurring once; the ten biggest clones make up over 25%. Material for sequencing was peripheral blood. These receptors were taken from a human donor in a cohort sampled during active COVID-19. Both conserved end residues are part of each CDR3. The order of the fields is V gene, D gene, clone size, J gene, CDR3 protein, CDR3 DNA. A D gene is named only where the DNA matches it firmly. Clone size is shown for a subset of rows, as once, few, many or a class of expanded clone.

v_gene: TRBV4-3; d_gene: NA; abundance: NA; j_gene: TRBJ2-3; CDR3aa: CASSPSGQSTDTQYF; CDR3nt: TGCGCCAGCAGCCCGAGCGGCCAGAGCACAGATACGCAGTATTTT
v_gene: TRBV12-5; d_gene: NA; abundance: NA; j_gene: TRBJ2-3; CDR3aa: CASGPGGTDTQYF; CDR3nt: TGTGCTAGTGGCCCAGGGGGCACAGATACGCAGTATTTT
v_gene: TRBV3-1/TRBV3-2; d_gene: NA; abundance: NA; j_gene: TRBJ2-2; CDR3aa: CASSQELADTGELFF; CDR3nt: TGTGCCAGCAGCCAAGAACTAGCTGACACCGGGGAGCTGTTTTTT
v_gene: TRBV5-6; d_gene: TRBD1; abundance: NA; j_gene: TRBJ1-2; CDR3aa: CASRTGTVLGYTF; CDR3nt: TGTGCCAGCAGAACCGGGACAGTGCTTGGCTACACCTTC
v_gene: TRBV7-3; d_gene: TRBD2; abundance: few; j_gene: TRBJ2-1; CDR3aa: CASSRALAGGENNEQFF; CDR3nt: TGTGCCAGCAGCCGAGCCCTAGCGGGAGGCGAGAACAATGAGCAGTTCTTC
v_gene: TRBV29-1; d_gene: NA; abundance: NA; j_gene: TRBJ1-1; CDR3aa: CSVRGSEAFF; CDR3nt: TGCAGCGTAAGGGGGTCTGAAGCTTTCTTT
v_gene: TRBV12-5; d_gene: TRBD1; abundance: NA; j_gene: TRBJ1-5; CDR3aa: CASALLRGRGQPQHF; CDR3nt: TGTGCTAGTGCCCTCCTCAGGGGGCGCGGTCAGCCCCAGCATTTT
v_gene: TRBV30; d_gene: NA; abundance: NA; j_gene: TRBJ1-6; CDR3aa: CAWSGAQGYSPLHF; CDR3nt: TGTGCCTGGAGTGGAGCCCAGGGGTACTCACCCCTCCACTTT
v_gene: TRBV5-1; d_gene: TRBD2; abundance: NA; j_gene: TRBJ2-5; CDR3aa: CASSLEVAGSQETQYF; CDR3nt: TGCGCCAGCAGCTTGGAAGTAGCGGGGTCCCAAGAGACCCAGTACTTC
v_gene: TRBV4-3; d_gene: NA; abundance: NA; j_gene: TRBJ2-5; CDR3aa: CASSQGGRVGVETQYF; CDR3nt: TGCGCCAGCAGCCAAGGGGGCAGGGTTGGGGTGGAGACCCAGTACTTC
v_gene: TRBV5-1; d_gene: TRBD1; abundance: few; j_gene: TRBJ1-4; CDR3aa: CASSLGQGASTNEKLFF; CDR3nt: TGCGCCAGCAGCTTGGGACAGGGGGCGTCAACTAATGAAAAACTGTTTTTT
v_gene: TRBV28; d_gene: NA; abundance: NA; j_gene: TRBJ1-1; CDR3aa: CATSSRFNTEAFF; CDR3nt: TGTGCCACCTCGAGCCGGTTCAACACTGAAGCTTTCTTT
v_gene: TRBV27; d_gene: TRBD2; abundance: few; j_gene: TRBJ2-5; CDR3aa: CASSLIFRTSGQETQYF; CDR3nt: TGTGCCAGCAGTTTAATTTTCCGGACTAGCGGGCAAGAGACCCAGTACTTC
v_gene: TRBV7-9; d_gene: TRBD2; abundance: NA; j_gene: TRBJ2-5; CDR3aa: CASSFPRTSGPGETQYF; CDR3nt: TGTGCCAGCAGCTTTCCTAGGACTAGCGGACCCGGGGAGACCCAGTACTTC
v_gene: TRBV27; d_gene: TRBD2; abundance: NA; j_gene: TRBJ2-5; CDR3aa: CASSFFAGEETQYF; CDR3nt: TGTGCCAGCAGTTTTTTCGCGGGAGAGGAGACCCAGTACTTC
v_gene: TRBV7-9; d_gene: NA; abundance: NA; j_gene: TRBJ1-5; CDR3aa: CASSFHVRGWSNQPQHF; CDR3nt: TGTGCCAGCAGCTTTCACGTAAGGGGATGGAGCAATCAGCCCCAGCATTTT
v_gene: TRBV13; d_gene: TRBD2; abundance: NA; j_gene: TRBJ2-6; CDR3aa: CASSFAGGTGANVLTF; CDR3nt: TGTGCCAGCAGCTTCGCGGGGGGGACCGGGGCCAACGTCCTGACTTTC
v_gene: TRBV5-4; d_gene: NA; abundance: NA; j_gene: TRBJ2-1; CDR3aa: CASSLGRYGPGNEQFF; CDR3nt: TGTGCCAGCAGCTTGGGGCGATATGGGCCTGGGAATGAGCAGTTCTTC
v_gene: TRBV5-7; d_gene: TRBD1; abundance: NA; j_gene: TRBJ2-5; CDR3aa: CASSSRGQPRRETQYF; CDR3nt: TGTGCCAGCAGCTCAAGGGGACAGCCGAGGAGGGAGACCCAGTACTTC
v_gene: TRBV23-1; d_gene: NA; abundance: NA; j_gene: TRBJ2-2; CDR3aa: CASSPRLAHTGELFF; CDR3nt: TGCGCCAGCAGTCCCAGACTGGCTCACACCGGGGAGCTGTTTTTT
v_gene: TRBV5-1; d_gene: NA; abundance: NA; j_gene: TRBJ2-1; CDR3aa: CASSWGRVARINEQFF; CDR3nt: TGCGCCAGCAGCTGGGGCCGTGTGGCAAGAATTAATGAGCAGTTCTTC
v_gene: TRBV19; d_gene: NA; abundance: NA; j_gene: TRBJ2-7; CDR3aa: CASSISGQIVEQYF; CDR3nt: TGTGCCAGTAGTATAAGTGGACAGATAGTCGAGCAGTACTTC
v_gene: TRBV2; d_gene: NA; abundance: few; j_gene: TRBJ2-7; CDR3aa: CASKERFAQYF; CDR3nt: TGTGCCAGCAAGGAGAGGTTCGCGCAGTACTTC
v_gene: TRBV10-2; d_gene: NA; abundance: few; j_gene: TRBJ2-7; CDR3aa: CASRLAQSYEQYF; CDR3nt: TGCGCCAGCCGGCTAGCCCAATCCTACGAGCAGTACTTC
v_gene: TRBV4-2; d_gene: TRBD1; abundance: NA; j_gene: TRBJ2-7; CDR3aa: CASSQVRTGDYEQYF; CDR3nt: TGTGCCAGCAGCCAAGTCAGGACAGGGGACTACGAGCAGTACTTC